The text below deals with one T cell receptor beta chain. Naive CD8 cells lacked CD45RO and underwent positive selection for CCR7, leaving out terminally differentiated effector memory CD45RA+ cells. Free of recent acute infections or vaccinations, the donors were healthy HIV-negative adults. The data originate from a study of shared clonotypes between healthy human individuals. The assay was immunoSEQ multiplex PCR, and TCRdb's table has in-frame clones only and misses some. The sample contains millions of clones, about 95% of which appear only once. Germline CDR1 SEHNR, CDR2 FQNEAQ (reference sequence). The CDR3 loop spans 17 amino acids. Losses at the gene ends were 1 base for V and 2 bases for J; bases not matched to a gene: 11.

The sequence derives from a man younger than 35 in good health. The chain carries TRBV7-9 and TRBJ2-7, with 7 bases lining up with TRBD2. The sequencing input was naive CD8+ T cells sorted from blood. CDR3 bases: TGTGCCAGCAGCTTAGTTCGGATGGGTAGCGGGCCCTACGAGCAGTACTTC. This gives the protein CASSLVRMGSGPYEQYF.